A selection of T cell receptor beta chains follows, all from one sample in a study of blood T cell repertoires in COVID-19. Produced via immunoSEQ multiplex PCR; TCRdb's table is partial and in-frame only. The sample includes fewer than 250,000 clones, around nine tenths of them seen just once. Material: peripheral blood. These receptor sequences come from a man in his forties with acute or convalescent COVID-19. CDR3s include the opening cysteine and the closing phenylalanine or tryptophan. The D gene is left open where the match is weak. Rows may omit the clone size; those that give it use once, few, many or a size class.

D gene | J gene | V gene | clone size | CDR3 protein | CDR3 DNA
TRBD2 | TRBJ2-1 | TRBV18 | . | CASSRNSGSDYNEQFF | TGTGCCAGCTCACGCAATAGCGGGAGTGACTACAATGAGCAGTTCTTC
TRBD2 | TRBJ2-7 | TRBV5-4 | once | CASSFRLGLASYEQYF | TGTGCCAGCAGCTTTAGACTGGGACTAGCGTCCTACGAGCAGTACTTC
. | TRBJ2-5 | TRBV6-5 | . | CASTLGGEETQYF | TGTGCCAGCACCCTAGGGGGGGAAGAGACCCAGTACTTC
. | TRBJ1-5 | TRBV10-3 | . | CAISDPSAGNQPQHF | TGTGCCATCAGTGATCCCTCGGCGGGCAATCAGCCCCAGCATTTT
TRBD2 | TRBJ2-1 | TRBV7-9 | . | CASSFPAGSGGGSYNEQFF | TGTGCCAGCAGCTTCCCGGCCGGGAGCGGGGGGGGGTCCTACAATGAGCAGTTCTTC
TRBD1 | TRBJ1-1 | TRBV5-1 | . | CASSLGTGLGNTEAFF | TGCGCCAGCAGCTTGGGGACAGGGCTCGGGAACACTGAAGCTTTCTTT
. | TRBJ2-7 | TRBV6-2/TRBV6-3 | few | CASSPPGGVVLHEQYF | TGTGCCAGCAGCCCCCCCGGAGGGGTAGTTCTCCACGAGCAGTACTTC
. | TRBJ1-3 | TRBV28 | . | CASSLPGTGNTIYF | TGTGCCAGCAGTTTGCCGGGAACTGGAAACACCATATATTTT
TRBD2 | TRBJ2-7 | TRBV19 | . | CASSIEREATLYEQYF | TGTGCCAGTAGTATCGAGCGGGAGGCAACCCTCTACGAGCAGTACTTC
TRBD1 | TRBJ1-5 | TRBV5-5 | . | CASSFWTGSNQPQHF | TGTGCCAGCAGCTTTTGGACAGGGTCGAACCAGCCCCAGCATTTT
TRBD1 | TRBJ1-2 | TRBV6-5 | . | CASTQTGGGDGYTF | TGTGCCAGCACCCAGACAGGGGGCGGAGATGGCTACACCTTC
. | TRBJ1-4 | TRBV4-3 | once | CASSQGTALGEKLFF | TGCGCCAGCAGCCAAGGGACAGCCCTCGGGGAAAAACTGTTTTTT
TRBD1 | TRBJ2-1 | TRBV27 | once | CASSLLGSGDRDSGEQFF | TGTGCCAGCAGTTTATTAGGGTCCGGGGACAGGGATTCGGGTGAGCAGTTCTTC
TRBD1 | TRBJ2-2 | TRBV6-5 | . | CANGQGVTGELFF | TGTGCCAATGGACAGGGAGTGACCGGGGAGCTGTTTTTT
. | TRBJ2-3 | TRBV19 | . | CASSYKSTDTQYF | TGTGCCAGTAGCTATAAGAGCACAGATACGCAGTATTTT
TRBD1 | TRBJ1-2 | TRBV7-9 | . | CASSLVTGEYGYTF | TGTGCCAGCAGCTTGGTGACAGGGGAGTATGGCTACACCTTC
TRBD2 | TRBJ2-1 | TRBV11-2 | . | CASSFNLLAGGREQFF | TGTGCCAGCAGCTTTAATCTGCTAGCGGGAGGGCGAGAGCAGTTCTTC
TRBD1 | TRBJ2-4 | TRBV5-1 | . | CASSQGTGRSIQYF | TGCGCCAGCAGCCAGGGGACAGGGCGTAGCATTCAGTACTTC
. | TRBJ2-5 | TRBV5-1 | . | CASSSRGFGETQYF | TGCGCCAGCAGCTCCCGGGGGTTCGGGGAGACCCAGTACTTC
. | TRBJ2-7 | TRBV30 | few | CAWSVPSYEQYF | TGTGCCTGGAGTGTCCCCAGTTACGAGCAGTACTTC
. | TRBJ2-2 | TRBV18 | . | CASSPQGEGTGELFF | TGTGCCAGCTCACCACAGGGAGAAGGGACCGGGGAGCTGTTTTTT
TRBD1 | TRBJ1-2 | TRBV19 | . | CASSRDRRNYGYTF | TGTGCCAGTAGTAGGGACAGGAGGAACTATGGCTACACCTTC
. | TRBJ1-4 | TRBV27 | . | CASRRATNEKLFF | TGTGCCAGCAGGCGCGCAACTAATGAAAAACTGTTTTTT
. | TRBJ1-5 | TRBV27 | . | CASSRASTANQPQHF | TGTGCCAGCAGTCGAGCGTCGACAGCTAATCAGCCCCAGCATTTT
. | TRBJ2-2 | TRBV27 | . | CASSSWGRGTGELFF | TGTGCCAGCAGTTCCTGGGGGCGAGGGACCGGGGAGCTGTTTTTT
. | TRBJ2-5 | TRBV5-4 | . | CASSSEPTGRWGETQYF | TGTGCCAGCAGCTCGGAACCGACAGGCCGCTGGGGAGAGACCCAGTACTTC
. | TRBJ2-7 | TRBV6-5 | . | CASSLRDNSVYEQYF | TGTGCCAGCTCACTCCGGGACAACTCGGTGTACGAGCAGTACTTC
. | TRBJ1-3 | TRBV7-9 | . | CASRIEAGYSGNTIYF | TGTGCCAGCAGGATTGAAGCAGGCTACTCTGGAAACACCATATATTTT
. | TRBJ1-5 | TRBV2 | few | CATSDKGREGLGQPQHF | TGTGCCACGTCCGACAAAGGCAGGGAAGGGCTCGGTCAGCCCCAGCATTTT
TRBD1 | TRBJ1-1 | TRBV19 | . | CASSTDRMNTEAFF | TGTGCCAGTAGTACGGACAGGATGAACACTGAAGCTTTCTTT
. | TRBJ1-5 | TRBV5-6 | . | CASSFTTDQPQHF | TGTGCCAGCAGCTTTACGACAGATCAGCCCCAGCATTTT
TRBD1 | TRBJ1-4 | TRBV10-3 | . | CATLGTVGEKLFF | TGTGCCACTCTAGGGACAGTCGGCGAAAAACTGTTTTTT
. | TRBJ2-3 | TRBV6-5 | once | CASGDGTDTQYF | TGTGCCAGCGGAGATGGCACAGATACGCAGTATTTT
TRBD1 | TRBJ2-5 | TRBV11-2 | . | CASSYRTGGQETQYF | TGTGCCAGCAGCTACCGGACAGGGGGGCAAGAGACCCAGTACTTC